This TCR beta chain is drawn from a study of T cells in Graves' hyperthyroidism and ophthalmopathy. Study-wide points: In the analysis, a 13 V-J model separated ophthalmopathy from stable hyperthyroidism. Blood also contained most expanded thyroid clonotypes above 0.001.

RNA transcripts provided the source from which TCR beta CDR3 regions were amplified. First-round RT-PCR of the TCR CDR3 relied on the HTBI primer set. Each CDR3 protein gets one entry after TCRdb re-called the multiplex PCR reads with MiXCR. In the table there are 300,000 to 350,000 distinct CDR3 sequences, roughly a fifth of which are singletons. Germline-derived CDR1 and CDR2 are SEHNR and FQNEAQ (reference sequence). The V and J ends lost 1 base and 1 base, in that order; junction bases with no gene match: 15. The CDR3 is 21 residues long. This clonotype was seen only a few times. Its antigen is as yet unknown. Patients were excluded because of uncontrolled infection, other autoimmune disease, pregnancy or lactation.

This TCR derives from a woman in her forties or fifties with Graves' hyperthyroidism. This chain connects TRBV7-9 to TRBJ1-3; 11 nucleotides align to TRBD1. The sample comprised blood. CDR3 protein: CASSLVLGTGGFRLSGNTIYF. In nucleotides, the CDR3 is TGTGCCAGCAGCTTAGTCCTTGGGACAGGGGGTTTTCGGTTGTCTGGAAACACCATATATTTT. Using reference TRBV7-9 and TRBJ1-3 for the parts outside the CDR3, the full variable domain is DTGVSQNPRHKITKRGQNVTFRCDPISEHNRLYWYRQTLGQGPEFLTYFQNEAQLEKSRLLSDRFSAERPKGSFSTLEIQRTEQGDSAMYLCASSLVLGTGGFRLSGNTIYFGEGSWLTVV.